This T cell receptor beta chain was recorded in a study of CD8+CD57+ T cells in acquired aplastic anemia (dated by TCRdb to between 2018 and 2020). For context, the study as a whole: DNA extracted from sorted CD4+ and CD8+ cells had a mean of approximately 3.3 ug, with a range of roughly 0.18 to 27.4 ug. An average of approximately 10 million reads for CD4+ cells and approximately 12 million reads for CD8+ cells was obtained from healthy donor samples. On the study overall, not on this receptor specifically: Approximately 31 CD8+ CDR3 sequences were found in both patients and controls but appeared to be highly expressed in patients and within the immunodominant clones of the patients. No significant difference in CD8+ Simpson's diversity was found between patients and healthy controls (P=0.060).

Genomic DNA was used as template for profiling of TCR beta VDJ combinations and CDR3 sequences. An Illumina HiSeq 2000 was used for TCR repertoire sequencing. As for the original processing: Repertoires were assessed using TRBV/TRBJ rearrangement plots, CDR3 size and DJ length profiles, and Simpson's diversity index. The most abundant DNA sequence in the deep sequencing data was defined as the immunodominant clone. CDR3 amino acid sequences were screened for sharing across subjects and compared with published repertoires and the VDJdb database. TCRdb trimmed the raw reads at Q25, called clones with MiXCR and kept productive beta chains. All rows with the same CDR3 protein become a single entry with the most common DNA and genes. These V and J calls originate from TCRdb's pipeline instead of the authors' own analysis. This sample has roughly 160,000 distinct CDR3 sequences in its table, and 60% to 70% of those were observed once. The ten largest clones represent 35% to 50% of the sample.

In this study, sorted CD4+ and CD8+ T cells from the blood of healthy subjects and of severe aplastic anemia patients had their TCR repertoires deep-sequenced. Ficoll-Paque density gradient centrifugation was used to isolate peripheral blood mononuclear cells. Before DNA extraction, CD4+ and CD8+ T cells were sorted by FACS or by magnetic beads. This clonotype occurred many times. No cognate antigen has been identified for it. No base-level quality is on record; no much larger clone is a single base apart. From cysteine to phenylalanine, the CDR3 is 14 amino acids long. CDR3 DNA is the only sequence kept; it has 42 bases, read in frame from the first base. V is cut back by 7 bases and J by 4 bases, with 2 bases in the junction unmatched. The germline V gene encodes CDR1 KGHDR and CDR2 SFDVKD.

The V gene is TRBV24-1 and the J gene is TRBJ2-1, with 11 central nucleotides matching TRBD2. The specimen sequenced was sorted CD4+, CD8+, or CD8+CD57+ T cells (not recorded which) from PBMCs. This receptor was identified in a human donor in good health. This receptor carries the CDR3 CATSGTSGYNEQFF. The base sequence is TGTGCCACCAGCGGGACTAGCGGTTACAATGAGCAGTTCTTC.